Sequencing of this TCR beta chain was carried out in a study of cytomegalovirus exposure and HLA in healthy donors. General study findings and limits: Among donors in an Asian-associated ancestry cluster, a later analysis reportedly found fewer N-insertions than the roughly 700-donor mean.

This clone was detected once. Its matching antigen is unknown. The PCR had 60 Vbeta and 13 Jbeta primers. Produced via immunoSEQ multiplex PCR; TCRdb's table is partial and in-frame only. Of roughly 100,000 clones in the sample, roughly 60% were seen once. Sequencing was carried out using PBMCs. This TCR came from a human donor in good health.

The CDR3 sequence: CASSRTGVQETQYF. CDR3 DNA sequence: TGTGCCAGCAGCCGTACAGGGGTCCAAGAGACCCAGTACTTC. The chain joins TRBV7-9 to TRBJ2-5, with TRBD1 identical over 7 bases. The germline gives CDR1 SEHNR, CDR2 FQNEAQ (reference sequence). V shed 5 bases, J shed 1 base, and the junction held 4 bases outside the gene matches. The CDR3 is 14 residues long.